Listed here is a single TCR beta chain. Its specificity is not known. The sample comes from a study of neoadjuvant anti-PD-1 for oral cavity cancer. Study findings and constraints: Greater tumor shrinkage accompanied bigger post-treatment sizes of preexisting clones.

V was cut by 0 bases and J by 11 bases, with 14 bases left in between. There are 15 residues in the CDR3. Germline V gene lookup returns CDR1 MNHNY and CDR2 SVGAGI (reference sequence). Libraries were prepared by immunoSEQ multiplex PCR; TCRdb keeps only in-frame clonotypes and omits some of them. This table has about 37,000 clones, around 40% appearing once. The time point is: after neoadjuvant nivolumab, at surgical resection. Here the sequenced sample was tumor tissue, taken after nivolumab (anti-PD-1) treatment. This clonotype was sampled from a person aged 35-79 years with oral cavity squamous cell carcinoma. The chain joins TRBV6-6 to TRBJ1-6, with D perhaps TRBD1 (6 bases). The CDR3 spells CASSYSSRPGAPLHF. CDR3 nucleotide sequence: TGTGCCAGCAGTTACTCGAGCCGCCCAGGGGCACCCCTCCACTTT.